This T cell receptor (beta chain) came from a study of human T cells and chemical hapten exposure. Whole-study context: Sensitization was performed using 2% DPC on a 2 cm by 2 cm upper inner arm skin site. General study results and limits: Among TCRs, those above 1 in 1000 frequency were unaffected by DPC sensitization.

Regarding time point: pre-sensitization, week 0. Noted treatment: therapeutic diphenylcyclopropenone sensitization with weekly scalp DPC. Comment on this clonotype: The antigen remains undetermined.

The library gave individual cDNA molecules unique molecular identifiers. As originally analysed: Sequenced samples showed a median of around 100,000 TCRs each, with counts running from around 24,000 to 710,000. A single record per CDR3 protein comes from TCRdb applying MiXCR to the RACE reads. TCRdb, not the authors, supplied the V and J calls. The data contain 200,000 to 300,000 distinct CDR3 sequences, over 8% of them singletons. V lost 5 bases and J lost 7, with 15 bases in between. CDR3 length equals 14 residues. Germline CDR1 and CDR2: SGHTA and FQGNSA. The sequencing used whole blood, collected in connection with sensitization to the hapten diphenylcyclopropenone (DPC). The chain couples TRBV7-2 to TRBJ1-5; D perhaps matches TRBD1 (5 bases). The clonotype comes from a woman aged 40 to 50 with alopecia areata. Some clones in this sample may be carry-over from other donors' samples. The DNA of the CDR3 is TGTGCCAGCAGCCAATCTGGGGCACTGCAGCCCCAGCATTTT. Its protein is CASSQSGALQPQHF.